This paragraph covers one T cell receptor beta chain sequence. This entry is derived from a study of T-cell memory formation after mild COVID-19. One entry per CDR3 protein, called by TCRdb with MiXCR from the 5' RACE reads. The sample consists of over 40,000 distinct CDR3 sequences, approximately 12% of them appearing once. This sequence originates from a man between 18 and 35 years old who had mild COVID-19 (a few samples of this study predate the infection). Cell type and time point are not known. Sequencing input: PBMCs or a T cell subset sorted from them (not recorded which).

The CDR3 sequence is CASSQVGTIKNTEAFF. The CDR3 DNA reads TGCGCCAGCAGCCAAGTCGGGACAATTAAGAACACTGAAGCTTTCTTT. The chain combines TRBV4-1 with TRBJ1-1; D may be TRBD1 (6 bases). This CDR3 comprises 16 residues. Deletions cut 1 base from V and 1 base from J, with 13 bases between. Germline V gene sequence: CDR1 MGHRA, CDR2 YSYEKL.